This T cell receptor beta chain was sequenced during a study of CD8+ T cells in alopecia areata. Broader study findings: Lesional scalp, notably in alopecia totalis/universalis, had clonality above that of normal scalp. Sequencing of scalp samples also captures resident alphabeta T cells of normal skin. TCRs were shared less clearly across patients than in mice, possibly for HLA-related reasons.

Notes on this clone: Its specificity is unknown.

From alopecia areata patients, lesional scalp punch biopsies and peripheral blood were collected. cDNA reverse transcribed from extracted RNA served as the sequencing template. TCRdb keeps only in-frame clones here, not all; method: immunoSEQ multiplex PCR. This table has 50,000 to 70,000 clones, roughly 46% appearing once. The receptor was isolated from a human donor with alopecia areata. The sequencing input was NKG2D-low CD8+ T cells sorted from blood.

CDR3 DNA: TGCAGCGTCCTTGTCGGGACACAGTATGGCTACACCTTC. Protein product: CSVLVGTQYGYTF. The genes are TRBV29-1 and TRBJ1-2; D might be TRBD1 (6 bases). Germline assignment: CDR1 SQVTM and CDR2 ANQGSEA. The CDR3 covers 13 residues. The V gene lost 6 bases and the J gene lost 5 bases, with 16 bases spanning the gap.